Listed here are 9 T cell receptor beta chains from one sample, sequenced in a study of neoadjuvant nivolumab and ipilimumab in lung cancer. The repertoire was sequenced with immunoSEQ multiplex PCR; TCRdb's copy has only in-frame clones and lacks some. The sample lists 7,000 to 9,500 clones; 89% were seen once. Sequenced material: tumor tissue, taken after neoadjuvant nivolumab, alone or with ipilimumab, at or shortly before surgery. The receptor source for this set is an adult with non-small cell lung cancer. Some clones in this sample may be carry-over from other donors' samples.

The rearrangement links TRBV5-1 to TRBJ1-1; D call uncertain. Trimming left V 1 base short and J 7 bases short, with 11 bases between. Per the germline V gene, CDR1 is SGHRS and CDR2 is YFSETQ. The CDR3 totals 13 residues. As DNA, the CDR3 is TGCGCCAGCAGCTTGTCCGGGGTGTATGAAGCTTTCTTT. It yields the protein CASSLSGVYEAFF.

This clone appeared once. The chain combines TRBV7-9 with TRBJ2-7; 7 bases align to TRBD1. In germline, CDR1 is SEHNR, CDR2 FQNEAQ (reference sequence). The trim removed 5 bases at V and 6 bases at J, leaving 10 bases unmatched. The CDR3 is made up of 14 amino acids. CDR3 sequence: CASSPRQGQSEQYF. For the CDR3, the DNA is TGTGCCAGCAGCCCCCGACAGGGCCAATCCGAGCAGTACTTC.

The V and J genes are TRBV6-6 and TRBJ1-2; D call uncertain. The CDR3 sequence is 13 residues long. V lost 7 bases to trimming and J lost 4 bases, with 13 bases between them. Germline CDR1 reads MNHNY; CDR2 reads SVGAGI (reference sequence). The CDR3 is CASNRGVTYGYTF. The CDR3 coding sequence is TGTGCCAGCAACCGAGGCGTGACCTATGGCTACACCTTC.

The rearrangement joins TRBV27 to TRBJ2-7; D unresolved. Trimming took off 4 bases at V and 5 bases at J, with 24 bases between the two ends. Germline V gives CDR1 MNHEY, CDR2 SMNVEV (reference sequence). The CDR3 totals 17 residues. CDR3 DNA: TGTGCCAGCAGTTCTACGACCGGGCCCAAATTCCTCCACGAGCAGTACTTC. It yields the protein CASSSTTGPKFLHEQYF.

V is TRBV29-1 and J is TRBJ2-2, with 16 bases aligning to TRBD2. The CDR3 runs 16 residues. From germline, CDR1 is SQVTM and CDR2 ANQGSEA. Losses at the gene ends were 6 bases for V and 4 bases for J; bases not matched to a gene: 5. In nucleotides, the CDR3 is TGCAGCGTGGGGACTAGCGGGAGGGCCATCACCGGGGAGCTGTTTTTT. This encodes CSVGTSGRAITGELFF.

This chain links TRBV11-2 with TRBJ2-7; D is undetermined. Germline CDR1 reads SGHAT; CDR2 reads FQNNGV. This CDR3 contains 13 residues. Trimming removed 5 bases at V and 3 bases at J, with 11 bases between. The CDR3 protein is CASSPSGNYEQYF. In nucleotides, the CDR3 is TGTGCCAGCAGCCCCAGTGGGAACTACGAGCAGTACTTC.

The V and J genes are TRBV9 and TRBJ2-3; D unresolved. V lost 4 bases and J lost 4, with 10 bases in between. Looked up from germline, CDR1 is SGDLS and CDR2 is YYNGEE. The CDR3 is made up of 13 amino acids. The CDR3 loop reads CASSPIPADTQYF. The CDR3, as DNA: TGTGCCAGCAGCCCCATCCCAGCAGATACGCAGTATTTT.

This clone occurred a few times. This rearrangement joins TRBV29-1 to TRBJ2-3; D tentatively reads TRBD1 or TRBD2 (6 bases each). The germline gives CDR1 SQVTM, CDR2 ANQGSEA. V lost 6 bases and J 1 base, leaving 17 bases between the germline ends. The CDR3 contains 15 residues. The CDR3 spells CSVQSEGGGTDTQYF. The CDR3 coding sequence is TGCAGCGTACAATCTGAGGGGGGAGGCACAGATACGCAGTATTTT.

The chain employs TRBV4-3 and TRBJ1-2; D perhaps matches TRBD1 (6 bases). V gave up 3 bases and J gave up 0 bases, with 11 bases separating them. The CDR3 runs 15 residues. Per germline, CDR1 LGHNA and CDR2 YSLEER. The CDR3 spells CASSHSGQSNYGYTF. In nucleotides, the CDR3 is TGCGCCAGCAGCCACTCCGGACAGTCTAACTATGGCTACACCTTC.